What follows is one T cell receptor beta chain and its context. The antigen is undetermined. Sampled 1 year posttransplant, controls received myeloablative marrow transplants, methotrexate and a calcineurin inhibitor. Method: immunoSEQ multiplex PCR; TCRdb's copy keeps in-frame clones and lacks some. This sample has approximately 16,000 clones, with roughly 87% found just once. The data were taken from a study of T cells after posttransplantation cyclophosphamide. Study-level points and caveats: TRB clonality was highly associated with recipient CMV seropositivity and reactivation. Later post-transplant blood repertoires were often dominated by donor CD8+ memory clones. Tissue-infiltrating T cells from skin or gut overlapped little with blood T cells.

This CDR3 has 16 residues. V was clipped by 6 bases and J by 2 bases; unmatched bases: 9. Per germline, CDR1 MGHDK and CDR2 SYGVNS. This sequence originates from a male patient in his fifties who received an allogeneic stem cell transplant from an unrelated donor, was CMV-positive, and had chronic GVHD only. Part of the T cell pool may stem from the graft donor. The input for sequencing was PBMCs, taken after an allogeneic stem cell transplant with a calcineurin inhibitor and methotrexate. V and J are TRBV25-1 and TRBJ2-1, with 8 bases fitting TRBD2. In DNA form, the CDR3 reads TGTGCCAGCAGCCTCTCGGGGACTAGTGCCTACAATGAGCAGTTCTTC. This gives the protein CASSLSGTSAYNEQFF.